The following is a TCR beta chain sequence with its context. The antigen is unknown. This record comes from a study of identifying expanded T cells in peripheral blood. Study-wide points: Roughly two-week clone count variance significantly increased as total template count grew. Differentially abundant clones: roughly 1.3 between replicates, 15 to 17 at around 15 days, over 18 at four.

Sequenced by immunoSEQ multiplex PCR; TCRdb stores in-frame clones only, minus some. The sample includes roughly 100,000 clones, around 90% of them seen just once. Germline assignment: CDR1 LGHNA and CDR2 YNFKEQ. This CDR3 is built from 19 residues. The V end lost 4 bases, the J end lost 0 bases, and 19 bases lay between the germline ends. Sequencing was done on a sample of blood. The rearrangement joins TRBV4-2 to TRBJ2-6; tentative D call: TRBD2 (5 bases). This clonotype was sampled from a person aged 18 to 75 in good health. The CDR3 DNA reads TGTGCCAGCAGCCCCCATGCGCGGGCGGGCTCCTCTGGGGCCAACGTCCTGACTTTC. Translation gives CASSPHARAGSSGANVLTF.